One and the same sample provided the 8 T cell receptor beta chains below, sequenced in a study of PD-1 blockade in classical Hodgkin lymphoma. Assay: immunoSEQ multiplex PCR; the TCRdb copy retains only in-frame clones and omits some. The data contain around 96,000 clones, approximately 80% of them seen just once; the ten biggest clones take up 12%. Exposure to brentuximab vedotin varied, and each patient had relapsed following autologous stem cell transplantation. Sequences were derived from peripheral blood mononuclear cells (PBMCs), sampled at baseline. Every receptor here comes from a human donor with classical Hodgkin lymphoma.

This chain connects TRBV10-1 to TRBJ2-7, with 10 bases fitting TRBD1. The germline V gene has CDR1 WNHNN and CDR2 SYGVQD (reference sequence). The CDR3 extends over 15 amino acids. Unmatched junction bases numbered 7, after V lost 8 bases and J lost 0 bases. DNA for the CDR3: TGCGCCAGCTCCATGACAGGGGGCCTCTCCTACGAGCAGTACTTC. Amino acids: CASSMTGGLSYEQYF.

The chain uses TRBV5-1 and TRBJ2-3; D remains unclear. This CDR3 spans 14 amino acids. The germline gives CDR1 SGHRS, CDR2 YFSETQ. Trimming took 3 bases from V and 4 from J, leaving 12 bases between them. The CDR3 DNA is TGCGCCAGCAGCTGGGAACCTGGCCCAGATACGCAGTATTTT. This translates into CASSWEPGPDTQYF.

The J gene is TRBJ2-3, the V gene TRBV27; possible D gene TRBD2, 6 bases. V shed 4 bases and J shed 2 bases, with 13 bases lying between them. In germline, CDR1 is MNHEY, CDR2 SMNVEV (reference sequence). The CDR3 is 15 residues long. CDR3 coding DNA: TGTGCCAGCAGTTCAACGGGAGAGCCCACAGATACGCAGTATTTT. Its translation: CASSSTGEPTDTQYF.

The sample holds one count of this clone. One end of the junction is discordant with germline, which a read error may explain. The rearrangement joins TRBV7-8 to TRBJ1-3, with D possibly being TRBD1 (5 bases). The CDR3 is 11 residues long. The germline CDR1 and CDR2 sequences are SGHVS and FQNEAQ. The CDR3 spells CACRVLDTIYF. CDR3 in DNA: TGTGCCTGCAGGGTCCTGGACACCATATATTTT.

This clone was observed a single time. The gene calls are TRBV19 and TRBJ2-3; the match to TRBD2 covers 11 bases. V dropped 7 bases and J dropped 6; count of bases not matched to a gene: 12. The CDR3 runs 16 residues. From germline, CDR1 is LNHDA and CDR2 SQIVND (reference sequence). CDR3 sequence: CASTLRLAGRGDTQYF. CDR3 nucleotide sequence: TGTGCCAGTACCTTAAGACTAGCGGGAAGGGGGGATACGCAGTATTTT.

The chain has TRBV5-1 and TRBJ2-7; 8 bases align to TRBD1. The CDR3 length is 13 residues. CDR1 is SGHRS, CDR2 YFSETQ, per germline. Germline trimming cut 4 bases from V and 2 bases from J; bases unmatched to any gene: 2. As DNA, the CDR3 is TGCGCCAGCAGCGCGGACAGGGCCTACGAGCAGTACTTC. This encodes CASSADRAYEQYF.

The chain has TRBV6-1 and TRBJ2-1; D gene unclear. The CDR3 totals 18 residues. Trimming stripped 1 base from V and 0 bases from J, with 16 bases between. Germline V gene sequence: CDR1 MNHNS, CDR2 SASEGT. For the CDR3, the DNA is TGTGCCAGCAGTGAAGAGTTAAGGCGTCTCAGCTCCTACAATGAGCAGTTCTTC. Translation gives CASSEELRRLSSYNEQFF.

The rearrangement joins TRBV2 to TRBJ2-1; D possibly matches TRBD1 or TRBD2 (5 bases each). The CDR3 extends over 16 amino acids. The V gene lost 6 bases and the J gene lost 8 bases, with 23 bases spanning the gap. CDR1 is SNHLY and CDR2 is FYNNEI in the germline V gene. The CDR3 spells CASRPRAAGIGDEQFF. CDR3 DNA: TGTGCCAGCAGACCCAGGGCTGCGGGTATAGGAGATGAGCAGTTCTTC.